The rows below give T cell receptor beta chains drawn from one sample of a study of T-cell reconstitution after alpha-beta-depleted transplantation in children. TCRdb ran MiXCR on the PCR reads and lists one entry per CDR3 protein. The sample yields a few hundred thousand distinct CDR3 sequences, 6.6% seen once. The sample in question was PBMCs, obtained before TCRalphabeta/CD19-depleted stem cell transplant. All receptors derive from a boy aged 2 to 10 with acute lymphoblastic leukemia, due to receive a stem cell transplant. Each CDR3 is given with its conserved first and last residue. D genes are given only for firm matches. Rows may omit the clone size; those that give it use once, few, many or a size class.

clone size	J gene	V gene	D gene	CDR3 protein	CDR3 DNA
many	TRBJ2-3	TRBV7-2	TRBD2	CASSLVASGSVSDTQYF	TGTGCCAGCAGCTTAGTGGCTAGCGGGAGCGTGTCAGATACGCAGTATTTT
many	TRBJ2-7	TRBV20-1	TRBD1	CSARKDRDVTSSYEQYF	TGCAGTGCTAGGAAAGACAGGGACGTAACAAGCTCCTACGAGCAGTACTTC
many	TRBJ1-1	TRBV12-3/TRBV12-4	-	CASRRGLLNTEAFF	TGTGCCAGCAGGCGTGGACTCCTTAACACTGAAGCTTTCTTT
few	TRBJ2-5	TRBV7-9	-	CASSPKLRTVWRETQYF	TGTGCCAGCAGCCCCAAACTACGGACGGTTTGGAGGGAGACCCAGTACTTC
-	TRBJ2-6	TRBV19	TRBD2	CVSSSGGGAGANVLTF	TGTGTCAGTAGTTCCGGGGGGGGCGCTGGGGCCAACGTCCTGACTTTC
many	TRBJ2-1	TRBV4-1	TRBD2	CASSQELAGGDEQFF	TGCGCCAGCAGCCAAGAGCTAGCGGGGGGCGATGAGCAGTTCTTC
many	TRBJ1-2	TRBV12-3/TRBV12-4	-	CASSLIREGGYTF	TGTGCCAGCAGTTTAATCAGGGAGGGGGGCTACACCTTC
many	TRBJ2-1	TRBV14	-	CASSQWARRNLNNEQFF	TGTGCCAGCAGCCAGTGGGCGCGGCGGAACCTTAACAATGAGCAGTTCTTC
few	TRBJ1-5	TRBV19	-	CASRARGRDRVLHQPQHF	TGTGCCAGTAGAGCGAGGGGCCGAGACAGAGTTCTACATCAGCCCCAGCATTTT
-	TRBJ1-4	TRBV7-6	-	CASSFWGDNEKLFF	TGTGCCAGCAGCTTTTGGGGGGATAATGAAAAACTGTTTTTT
-	TRBJ2-1	TRBV11-2	TRBD2	CASSPPPGGRVEQFF	TGTGCCAGCAGCCCCCCGCCTGGCGGGAGAGTTGAGCAGTTCTTC
many	TRBJ2-4	TRBV4-2	-	CASSQPSRVSLAKNIQYF	TGTGCCAGCAGCCAACCCAGTCGGGTATCACTAGCCAAAAACATTCAGTACTTC